This T cell receptor beta chain comes out of a study of blood T cell repertoires in COVID-19. Across the study: Acute and convalescent COVID-19 samples came from the United States, Italy and Spain. The cDNA or gDNA used as material had been derived from T cells, B-cell-depleted T cells, or PBMCs.

The V and J ends lost 3 bases and 3 bases, in that order; junction bases with no gene match: 2. CDR1 is LNHDA, CDR2 SQIVND, per germline (reference sequence). The CDR3 has 14 amino acids. In the authors' workflow: Researchers report that nucleated cell counts were estimated from reference gene primer amplification. The method was immunoSEQ multiplex PCR; TCRdb's version includes in-frame clones alone and lacks a portion of them. V, J and clone size are taken as reported in that table, and D and trimming were inferred from the DNA itself. The profile shows roughly 100,000 clones, around four fifths of them singletons.

The receptor comes from a woman older than 75 with acute or convalescent COVID-19. The chain joins TRBV19 to TRBJ1-5, with 7 bases identical to TRBD1. The sequencing sample was made of peripheral blood. CDR3 sequence: CASSMTGPNQPQHF. In nucleotides, the CDR3 is TGTGCCAGTAGTATGACAGGGCCCAATCAGCCCCAGCATTTT.